The 22 T cell receptor beta chains listed next were all sequenced from one sample in a study of shared clonotypes between healthy human individuals. The assay was immunoSEQ multiplex PCR, and TCRdb's table has in-frame clones only and misses some. The profile shows millions of clones, about 95% of them singletons. Specimen: naive CD4+ T cells sorted from blood. Subset denoted: CD45RA+ positively selected. These receptors were taken from a man aged 18 to 35 in good health.

This chain joins TRBV6-5 and TRBJ2-1; TRBD1 agrees at 8 bases. Germline loops: CDR1 MNHEY, CDR2 SVGAGI. The V gene end was trimmed by 0 bases and the J gene end by 5 bases; junction bases not matched to a gene: 6. The CDR3 has 16 residues. The CDR3 region has the DNA TGTGCCAGCAGTTACTCGACCGGACAGGGAAACAATGAGCAGTTCTTC. Translating gives CASSYSTGQGNNEQFF.

This chain uses TRBV2 with TRBJ2-7; tentatively, D is TRBD1 or TRBD2 (5 bases each). CDR3 length equals 14 residues. V was pared by 4 bases and J by 2 bases, with 12 bases between. Germline CDR1 and CDR2: SNHLY and FYNNEI. CDR3 nucleotide sequence: TGTGCCAGCAGTGCCACGGGGCTTACCTACGAGCAGTACTTC. This encodes CASSATGLTYEQYF.

CDR3 sequence: CASSLAGLAGGLYEQYF. The CDR3 DNA reads as TGTGCCAGCAGCTTAGCGGGGCTAGCGGGAGGCTTATACGAGCAGTACTTC. The chain is built from TRBV7-2 and TRBJ2-7, with 11 nucleotides matching TRBD2. This CDR3 is built from 17 residues. The V gene's germline CDR1 is SGHTA and CDR2 FQGNSA. V shed 0 bases, J shed 4 bases, and the junction held 8 bases outside the gene matches.

This chain uses TRBV30 with TRBJ2-7; the match to TRBD1 covers 9 bases. From germline, CDR1 is GTSNPN and CDR2 SVGIG (reference sequence). V shed 0 bases, J shed 2 bases, and the junction held 2 bases outside the gene matches. The CDR3 has 14 amino acids. The CDR3 spells CAWSVRTGAYEQYF. The CDR3 DNA reads TGTGCCTGGAGTGTCAGGACAGGGGCCTACGAGCAGTACTTC.

This chain connects TRBV27 to TRBJ2-7; D may be TRBD2 (5 bases). The V end was cut by 2 bases, the J end by 6 bases, with 14 bases between. Per the germline V gene, CDR1 is MNHEY and CDR2 is SMNVEV (reference sequence). This CDR3 is 14 amino acids long. CDR3 bases: TGTGCCAGCAGTTTACGCCCGGGGTTGGGCGAGCAGTACTTC. Amino acids: CASSLRPGLGEQYF.

This rearrangement joins TRBV30 to TRBJ2-7; D is unclear. CDR3 length equals 12 residues. The ends were cut back, 2 bases at V and 2 bases at J, with 7 bases in the middle. The germline V gene has CDR1 GTSNPN and CDR2 SVGIG (reference sequence). CDR3 in amino acids: CAWSLGTYEQYF. In nucleotides, the CDR3 is TGTGCCTGGAGTCTGGGGACCTACGAGCAGTACTTC.

The V gene is TRBV5-3, the J gene TRBJ2-5; TRBD2 matches 9 bases. TRBV5-3 counts as an open reading frame of uncertain function. After removal of 4 bases from V and 2 bases from J, the junction contained 15 bases not matched to a gene. This CDR3 is 18 amino acids long. The CDR3 protein is CARSLTSAGGGGQETQYF. CDR3 bases: TGTGCCAGAAGCCTGACTTCAGCGGGAGGAGGAGGGCAAGAGACCCAGTACTTC.

This chain uses TRBV19 with TRBJ2-1, with TRBD2 matching over 8 bases. Germline lookup yields CDR1 LNHDA and CDR2 SQIVND (reference sequence). V was pared by 0 bases and J by 0 bases, with 7 bases of the junction left unmatched. The CDR3 extends over 18 amino acids. The CDR3 DNA follows: TGTGCCAGTAGTATAGATACTAGCGGACCGAGCTCCTACAATGAGCAGTTCTTC. It is translated as CASSIDTSGPSSYNEQFF.

The rearrangement links TRBV2 to TRBJ2-2; 8 nucleotides align to TRBD1. V was clipped by 4 bases and J by 6 bases; unmatched bases: 4. This CDR3 is 14 amino acids long. The V gene's germline CDR1 is SNHLY and CDR2 FYNNEI. As DNA, the CDR3 is TGTGCCAGCAGTGCCGACAGGGGATCCGGGGAGCTGTTTTTT. This encodes CASSADRGSGELFF.

The chain combines TRBV7-8 with TRBJ2-1; D unclear. Germline CDR1 is SGHVS and CDR2 is FQNEAQ. This CDR3 is 12 amino acids long. Trimming shortened V by 1 base and J by 15 bases, and 13 bases separated the two germline ends. CDR3 loop: CASSLDRLTAFF. The CDR3 DNA sequence: TGTGCCAGCAGCTTAGATCGACTTACTGCGTTCTTC.

The J gene is TRBJ2-3, the V gene TRBV19; 9 bases line up with TRBD2. This CDR3 is built from 14 residues. V lost 5 bases, J lost 4 bases, and 4 bases stayed unmatched. The germline CDR1 and CDR2 sequences are LNHDA and SQIVND (reference sequence). For the CDR3, the DNA is TGTGCCAGTAGTTTAGGACTAGCGTCAGATACGCAGTATTTT. It specifies CASSLGLASDTQYF.

The chain recombines TRBV6-5 with TRBJ1-1, with a weak D call TRBD1 (6 bases). Germline loops: CDR1 MNHEY, CDR2 SVGAGI. This CDR3 contains 14 residues. Trimming cost V 6 bases and J 0 bases, with 11 bases left between them. In DNA, the CDR3 is TGTGCCAGCAGCCAGACAGGAATGAACACTGAAGCTTTCTTT. It encodes CASSQTGMNTEAFF.

The rearrangement uses TRBV6-1 and TRBJ2-3, with D possibly TRBD2 on 6 matching bases. The V end was cut by 1 base, the J end by 6 bases, with 14 bases between. CDR1 is MNHNS, CDR2 SASEGT, per germline. This CDR3 is 15 amino acids long. DNA of the CDR3: TGTGCCAGCAGTGAAGGAGGGCCTGGAGGGGATACGCAGTATTTT. It yields the protein CASSEGGPGGDTQYF.

The CDR3 DNA reads as TGTGCCTGGAATAAGGGCAGCCTTGGAAAACTGTTTTTT. This codes for CAWNKGSLGKLFF. The V and J genes are TRBV30 and TRBJ1-4; D gene uncertain. The V end was cut by 4 bases, the J end by 10 bases, with 16 bases between. The CDR3 is made up of 13 amino acids. The germline V gene has CDR1 GTSNPN and CDR2 SVGIG (reference sequence).

A word on this clone: The sample contains more than one DNA sequence encoding this CDR3. The rearrangement joins TRBV28 to TRBJ1-2, with D uncertain. Germline CDR1 is MDHEN and CDR2 is SYDVKM. This CDR3 region has 13 residues. V lost 3 bases to trimming and J lost 3 bases, with 8 bases between them. In DNA form, the CDR3 reads TGTGCCAGCAGTTTGAGGGATTACTATGGCTACACCTTC. Translating it yields CASSLRDYYGYTF.

DNA of the CDR3: TGCGCCAGCAGCCCGGGACAGGCCTCTGGAAACACCATATATTTT. Encoded protein: CASSPGQASGNTIYF. The gene calls are TRBV5-1 and TRBJ1-3, with TRBD1 identical over 8 bases. Germline CDR1 SGHRS, CDR2 YFSETQ. V trimming: 4 bases; J trimming: 0 bases; junction bases outside the gene matches: 3. CDR3 length equals 15 residues. The full variable domain, in which reference TRBV5-1 and TRBJ1-3 provide the parts outside the CDR3, is KAGVTQTPRYLIKTRGQQVTLSCSPISGHRSVSWYQQTPGQGLQFLFEYFSETQRNKGNFPGRFSGRQFSNSRSEMNVSTLELGDSALYLCASSPGQASGNTIYFGEGSWLTVV.

This clone was picked up a small number of times. The chain couples TRBV6-1 to TRBJ1-5; D is ambiguous. This CDR3 is built from 13 residues. Germline lookup yields CDR1 MNHNS and CDR2 SASEGT. Trimming pared 7 bases from V and 2 bases from J, leaving 9 bases between. As DNA, the CDR3 is TGTGCCAGCATGGACGTGGGCAATCAGCCCCAGCATTTT. Encoded protein: CASMDVGNQPQHF.

The chain links TRBV7-2 to TRBJ2-1; no reliable D call. V gave up 5 bases and J gave up 6 bases, with 5 bases separating them. The CDR3 has 11 residues. Germline CDR1 is SGHTA and CDR2 is FQGNSA. The CDR3 region is CASSNPNEQFF. The DNA of the CDR3 is TGTGCCAGCAGCAACCCCAATGAGCAGTTCTTC.

This chain uses TRBV7-2 with TRBJ2-3; a weak D match, TRBD2 (6 bases). This CDR3 has 16 amino acids. Looked up from germline, CDR1 is SGHTA and CDR2 is FQGNSA. V was clipped by 0 bases and J by 0 bases, with 10 bases between them. The CDR3: CASSLASSGSTDTQYF. CDR3 coding DNA: TGTGCCAGCAGCTTAGCGTCGAGCGGGAGCACAGATACGCAGTATTTT.

This clone is a singleton in its sample. Within the sample, other DNA sequences also encode this same CDR3. The J gene is TRBJ2-7, the V gene TRBV19, with D tentatively TRBD1 or TRBD2 (5 bases each). The CDR3 consists of 14 residues. V lost 5 bases to trimming and J lost 1 base, with 12 bases between them. The germline gives CDR1 LNHDA, CDR2 SQIVND (reference sequence). CDR3 nucleotide sequence: TGTGCCAGTAGTTTGGGGACCGGTTCCTACGAGCAGTACTTC. As protein: CASSLGTGSYEQYF.

The chain is built from TRBV25-1 and TRBJ2-1; 7 bases are shared with TRBD1. CDR1 MGHDK and CDR2 SYGVNS come from the germline V gene. The CDR3 loop spans 16 amino acids. J gave up 8 bases and V 2 bases, and 12 bases lay outside the gene matches. CDR3: CASSEGITGVVYEQFF. For the CDR3, the DNA is TGTGCCAGCAGTGAAGGGATAACAGGGGTTGTCTATGAGCAGTTCTTC.

The chain links TRBV27 to TRBJ2-2; 14 bases match TRBD2. CDR3 length: 18 residues. Unmatched junction bases numbered 14, after V lost 8 bases and J lost 6 bases. Germline CDR1 reads MNHEY; CDR2 reads SMNVEV (reference sequence). CDR3 loop: CASGVTGTSGRRAGELFF. The CDR3 DNA sequence: TGTGCCAGCGGAGTGACAGGGACTAGCGGGAGAAGAGCCGGGGAGCTGTTTTTT.